This entry is about one T cell receptor (beta chain). This CDR3 contains 14 residues. Germline-derived CDR1 and CDR2 are SEHNR and FQNEAQ (reference sequence). V trimming: 4 bases; J trimming: 10 bases; junction bases outside the gene matches: 7. This sample was included in a study of blood T cell repertoires in COVID-19. Clones were read by immunoSEQ multiplex PCR, and TCRdb kept only the in-frame ones, dropping some. The table lists a few hundred thousand clones, 90% of them singletons. The specimen was PBMCs or T cells enriched from blood (not recorded which). The sequence was collected from a man between 25 and 39 years old who had been exposed to COVID-19. V is TRBV7-9 and J is TRBJ1-5, with 10 nucleotides matching TRBD1. CDR3 nucleotides: TGTGCCAGCAGCTCACGGACAGGGGGTTCACCCCAGCATTTT. Its protein product is CASSSRTGGSPQHF. The variable domain in full, completed from reference TRBV7-9 and TRBJ1-5, reads DTGVSQNPRHKITKRGQNVTFRCDPISEHNRLYWYRQTLGQGPEFLTYFQNEAQLEKSRLLSDRFSAERPKGSFSTLEIQRTEQGDSAMYLCASSSRTGGSPQHFGDGTRLSIL.